The TCR beta chain described here comes from a study of shared clonotypes between healthy human individuals. Notes on the study in general: What limited the represented genetic and exposure-history diversity was the small number of donors. Shared clonotypes: 4.5% to 5% naive CD4, approximately 3.4% naive CD8, about 2.2% memory CD4, 0.4% to 0.45% memory CD8.

Concerning this clone itself: Its target is unknown.

The protocol was immunoSEQ multiplex PCR, while the TCRdb copy is restricted to in-frame clones and leaves out a portion. The sample shows approximately 2,200,000 clones, around 93% of them seen only once. Naive CD8 cells, CD45RO-negative and positively selected for CCR7, excluded terminally differentiated effector memory CD45RA+ cells. V lost 3 bases, J lost 6 bases, and 4 bases stayed unmatched. Germline assignment: CDR1 LGHNA and CDR2 YSLEER. The CDR3 length is 15 residues. The receptor was isolated from a man aged 18 to 30 in good health. Some clones in this sample may be carry-over from other donors' samples. The specimen was naive CD8+ T cells from PBMCs. V gene TRBV4-3 combines with J gene TRBJ2-1, with 11 bases lining up with TRBD2. The CDR3 reads CASSHLLAGGNEQFF. The CDR3 nucleotides read TGCGCCAGCAGCCACTTGCTAGCGGGAGGCAATGAGCAGTTCTTC.